The 28 T cell receptor beta chains in this list originate from one sample, sequenced in a study of T cell repertoires in cytomegalovirus infection. These receptors' antigens are unknown. TCRdb called the reads again in MiXCR, with one record for every CDR3 protein. The repertoire holds around 200,000 distinct CDR3 sequences, with 38% as singletons. The source was CD8+ T cells from cultured PBMCs, collected from culture after CMV antigen stimulation. The receptors here all came from a human donor in good health (CMV status not recorded). Some clones in this sample may be carry-over from other donors' samples.

The chain recombines TRBV18 with TRBJ2-5; 9 nucleotides line up with TRBD2. The V segment lost 3 bases and the J segment 4 bases; nucleotides outside the gene matches: 3. Germline loops: CDR1 KGHSH, CDR2 LQKENI. CDR3 length: 14 residues. The CDR3 DNA reads as TGTGCCAGCTCACCTAGCGGGAGAGCAGAGACCCAGTACTTC. Protein sequence: CASSPSGRAETQYF.

This clonotype was seen only a few times. The rearrangement links TRBV27 to TRBJ2-7; 8 bases align to TRBD1. V trimming: 2 bases; J trimming: 2 bases; junction bases outside the gene matches: 5. This CDR3 region has 15 residues. Germline V gene lookup returns CDR1 MNHEY and CDR2 SMNVEV (reference sequence). CDR3 in amino acids: CASSLGQGPTYEQYF. CDR3 nucleotide sequence: TGTGCCAGCAGTTTAGGACAGGGCCCAACCTACGAGCAGTACTTC.

This clonotype showed up just a few times. V and J are TRBV7-8 and TRBJ1-3, with 7 positions matching TRBD1. This CDR3 has 16 amino acids. J gave up 0 bases and V 5 bases, and 7 bases lay outside the gene matches. CDR1 is SGHVS and CDR2 is FQNEAQ in the germline V gene. CDR3: CASSERDRTSGNTIYF. CDR3 nucleotide sequence: TGTGCCAGCAGCGAGAGGGACAGAACCTCTGGAAACACCATATATTTT.

This clonotype was counted between two and nine times. The J gene is TRBJ2-7, the V gene TRBV10-3, with 8 bases lining up with TRBD1. The CDR3 runs to 14 residues. Germline lookup yields CDR1 ENHRY and CDR2 SYGVKD. J was trimmed by 2 bases and V by 4 bases; bases with no gene match: 4. The CDR3 DNA is TGTGCCATCAGTGTGGGGACAGGCGCCTACGAGCAGTACTTC. Protein: CAISVGTGAYEQYF.

This rearrangement joins TRBV10-3 to TRBJ2-7; 8 nucleotides agree with TRBD2. This CDR3 is 17 amino acids long. Germline CDR1 and CDR2: ENHRY and SYGVKD. The junction had 10 bases not matched to a gene; V was cut back by 0 bases and J by 3 bases. This CDR3 reads CAISESTLAGGVYEQYF. The DNA for the CDR3 is TGTGCCATCAGTGAGTCGACTCTGGCGGGGGGCGTCTACGAGCAGTACTTC.

This clonotype was detected a few times. V usage is TRBV7-8 and J usage is TRBJ2-7, with TRBD1 as a possible D gene (6 bases). The V and J ends lost 4 bases and 1 base respectively, with 14 bases between them. The CDR3 has 15 amino acids. Germline V lookup: CDR1 SGHVS, CDR2 FQNEAQ. The CDR3 loop reads CASSSRQDFSYEQYF. As DNA, the CDR3 is TGTGCCAGCAGCTCAAGACAGGACTTTTCCTACGAGCAGTACTTC.

The sample holds a few counts of this clonotype. This chain uses TRBV27 with TRBJ2-7, with 14 bases lining up with TRBD2. There are 15 residues in the CDR3. The ends lost 5 bases at V and 5 bases at J; junction bases unmatched: 5. Germline V gene data show CDR1 as MNHEY and CDR2 as SMNVEV (reference sequence). CDR3 amino acids: CASSLGLAGVDEQYF. Here the CDR3 DNA reads TGTGCCAGCAGTCTGGGACTAGCGGGAGTGGACGAGCAGTACTTC.

The chain uses TRBV10-2 and TRBJ2-7; D remains ambiguous. The CDR3 is 13 residues long. V lost 3 bases to trimming and J lost 6 bases, with 12 bases between them. Germline CDR1 is WSHSY and CDR2 is SAAADI. This CDR3 is CASSDAFPSEQYF. DNA of the CDR3: TGCGCCAGCAGTGATGCCTTCCCCTCCGAGCAGTACTTC.

CDR3 sequence reads: CASSLALGQIEAFF. The CDR3 DNA reads TGTGCCAGCAGCTTAGCCCTAGGACAGATTGAAGCTTTCTTT. This chain links TRBV7-9 with TRBJ1-1; the D gene is possibly TRBD1 (6 bases). Germline V gene lookup returns CDR1 SEHNR and CDR2 FQNEAQ (reference sequence). The CDR3 loop spans 14 amino acids. Trimming cost V 0 bases and J 7 bases, with 12 bases left between them.

Only a few counts were recorded for this clonotype. In DNA form, the CDR3 reads TGTGCCAGCAGCTTTCCGGGACAGGGGGGCATGGTGTCCTACAATGAGCAGTTCTTC. Its protein product is CASSFPGQGGMVSYNEQFF. This rearrangement joins TRBV7-9 to TRBJ2-1; TRBD1 matches 11 bases. Trimming removed 3 bases from V and 1 base from J; junction bases left unmatched: 11. Germline V gene lookup returns CDR1 SEHNR and CDR2 FQNEAQ (reference sequence). The length of the CDR3 is 19 residues.

V and J are TRBV27 and TRBJ2-7, with D uncertain. The V and J ends lost 6 bases and 7 bases respectively, with 13 bases between them. The CDR3 sequence is 12 residues long. Germline V gene sequence: CDR1 MNHEY, CDR2 SMNVEV (reference sequence). The CDR3 here is CASRDELSEQYF. The CDR3, as DNA: TGTGCCAGCAGGGACGAATTGAGTGAGCAGTACTTC.

This clonotype was seen just once. This chain joins TRBV10-1 and TRBJ2-3, with 13 bases that match TRBD2. The germline V gene encodes CDR1 WNHNN and CDR2 SYGVQD (reference sequence). V lost 9 bases, J lost 6 bases, and 6 bases stayed unmatched. The CDR3 is 14 residues long. DNA for the CDR3: TGCGCCAGGAAGACTAGCGGGGGGCGGGATACGCAGTATTTT. The encoded protein is CARKTSGGRDTQYF.

A few counts support this clonotype. V gene TRBV7-2 combines with J gene TRBJ1-1, with D tentatively TRBD1 (5 bases). The CDR3 is 16 amino acids. The germline gives CDR1 SGHTA, CDR2 FQGNSA. The V end lost 4 bases, the J end lost 5 bases, and 20 bases lay between the germline ends. CDR3 sequence reads: CASSSKEGLRRTEAFF. The CDR3 DNA sequence: TGTGCCAGCAGCTCGAAGGAGGGGTTACGGCGGACTGAAGCTTTCTTT.

The rearrangement uses TRBV7-9 and TRBJ2-4; 8 bases agree with TRBD1. Per germline, CDR1 SEHNR and CDR2 FQNEAQ (reference sequence). The CDR3 totals 17 residues. Germline trimming cut 5 bases from V and 0 bases from J; bases unmatched to any gene: 9. CDR3 loop: CASSRADRGLAKNIQYF. In DNA, the CDR3 is TGTGCCAGCAGCCGAGCCGACAGGGGACTAGCCAAAAACATTCAGTACTTC.

J is TRBJ2-7 and V is TRBV7-9; D is possibly TRBD1 or TRBD2 (5 bases each). Germline values: CDR1 SEHNR, CDR2 FQNEAQ (reference sequence). CDR3 length: 16 amino acids. Trimming left V 5 bases short and J 0 bases short, with 17 bases between. This CDR3 reads CASSGTVASSSYEQYF. The DNA of the CDR3 is TGTGCCAGCAGCGGGACGGTAGCGTCAAGCTCCTACGAGCAGTACTTC.

This clonotype was seen only a few times. The chain has TRBV19 and TRBJ1-1; no reliable D call. V was pared by 2 bases and J by 1 base, with 11 bases between. CDR3 length: 15 amino acids. Per germline, CDR1 LNHDA and CDR2 SQIVND (reference sequence). The CDR3 here is CASSIKAGSNTEAFF. The CDR3 DNA reads TGTGCCAGTAGTATAAAAGCGGGATCGAACACTGAAGCTTTCTTT.

Only a few counts were recorded for this clonotype. The chain is built from TRBV27 and TRBJ1-1; unclear D gene. Germline V gene data show CDR1 as MNHEY and CDR2 as SMNVEV (reference sequence). With 0 bases removed from V and 8 bases from J, the gap between germline ends came to 10 bases. This CDR3 has 13 residues. In DNA, the CDR3 is TGTGCCAGCAGTTTATCAGGCGGAATGGAAGCTTTCTTT. It is translated as CASSLSGGMEAFF.

J is TRBJ2-1 and V is TRBV15, with 10 bases lining up with TRBD2. This CDR3 spans 16 amino acids. Germline assignment: CDR1 LNHNV and CDR2 YYDKDF (reference sequence). The ends lost 2 bases at V and 4 bases at J; junction bases unmatched: 5. DNA of the CDR3: TGTGCCACCAGCAGATCCCTAGCGGGAGCTTACAATGAGCAGTTCTTC. This gives the protein CATSRSLAGAYNEQFF.

This rearrangement joins TRBV7-8 to TRBJ2-7, with 10 positions matching TRBD2. The CDR3 sequence is 16 residues long. Germline trimming cut 2 bases from V and 4 bases from J; bases unmatched to any gene: 8. CDR1 is SGHVS, CDR2 FQNEAQ, per germline. The CDR3 DNA follows: TGTGCCAGCAGCTTACCCCCGGGACTAGCGCTATACGAGCAGTACTTC. This sequence encodes CASSLPPGLALYEQYF.

This clonotype was counted many times. V is TRBV20-1 and J is TRBJ2-1; unclear D gene. The CDR3 contains 14 residues. The V gene's germline CDR1 is DFQATT and CDR2 SNEGSKA (reference sequence). Trimming left V 5 bases short and J 8 bases short, with 19 bases between. The CDR3 loop reads CSAPQIGFGDEQFF. The CDR3 DNA reads TGCAGTGCTCCCCAAATAGGGTTCGGCGATGAGCAGTTCTTC.

This chain joins TRBV27 and TRBJ2-7; 12 bases fit TRBD1. The trim removed 3 bases at V and 7 bases at J, leaving 4 bases unmatched. This CDR3 contains 14 residues. The germline V gene encodes CDR1 MNHEY and CDR2 SMNVEV (reference sequence). CDR3 sequence reads: CASSLGQGAEEQYF. The CDR3 DNA reads as TGTGCCAGCAGTTTGGGACAGGGGGCCGAGGAGCAGTACTTC.

This clonotype was found a few times. This chain connects TRBV6-1 to TRBJ2-3; D might be TRBD1 (5 bases). Trimming removed 8 bases at V and 3 bases at J, with 12 bases between. The germline V gene encodes CDR1 MNHNS and CDR2 SASEGT. This CDR3 is 13 amino acids long. CDR3 DNA: TGTGCCAGCTTTCTTTCAGGGACAGATACGCAGTATTTT. Protein sequence: CASFLSGTDTQYF.

This clonotype was detected only a few times. V is TRBV12-5 and J is TRBJ2-2; D gene unclear. The CDR3 covers 12 residues. Trimming pared 5 bases from V and 4 bases from J, leaving 5 bases between. Germline CDR1 and CDR2: LGHNT and FRNRAP. Written as DNA, the CDR3 is TGTGCTAGTGGTCCGGGCACCGGGGAGCTGTTTTTT. Protein: CASGPGTGELFF.

In its sample, this clonotype was seen a few times. CDR3 DNA: TGTGCCAGCAGCCCCCAAGCGGGAGAAGGCCCCTACGAGCAGTACTTC. Protein product: CASSPQAGEGPYEQYF. The gene calls are TRBV7-6 and TRBJ2-7, with 8 bases fitting TRBD2. Trimming took 5 bases from V and 2 from J; bases not matched to a gene: 11. Germline V gene lookup returns CDR1 SGHVS and CDR2 FNYEAQ. The CDR3 is made up of 16 amino acids.

This clonotype occurred a few times. This chain connects TRBV7-8 to TRBJ2-3, with D possibly being TRBD1 or TRBD2 (6 bases each). Trimming stripped 1 base from V and 2 bases from J, with 16 bases between. Germline assignment: CDR1 SGHVS and CDR2 FQNEAQ. This CDR3 is 17 amino acids long. The CDR3 sequence: CASSLVLVGGLTDTQYF. The CDR3 region has the DNA TGTGCCAGCAGCTTAGTCCTTGTAGGGGGGCTCACAGATACGCAGTATTTT.

This clonotype has more than one count but fewer than ten. The J gene is TRBJ1-3, the V gene TRBV7-2; 7 bases fit TRBD1. Germline-derived CDR1 and CDR2 are SGHTA and FQGNSA. The CDR3 contains 18 residues. Trimming cost V 5 bases and J 2 bases; bases outside gene matches: 15. CDR3 sequence: CASSPDREGPSTGNTIYF. Here the CDR3 DNA reads TGTGCCAGCAGCCCAGACAGGGAAGGGCCGAGCACTGGAAACACCATATATTTT.

V gene TRBV6-4 combines with J gene TRBJ2-1, with D uncertain. Germline-derived CDR1 and CDR2 are MRHNA and SNTAGT. Trimming shortened V by 7 bases and J by 4 bases, and 20 bases separated the two germline ends. The CDR3 has 16 amino acids. For the CDR3, the DNA is TGTGCCAGCACCCGAGAATACACGGACGGATACAATGAGCAGTTCTTC. It encodes CASTREYTDGYNEQFF.

V gene TRBV7-4 combines with J gene TRBJ1-1; no firm D call. Between the trimmed V and J ends, which lost 5 bases and 2 bases, there was a span of 9 bases. The germline V gene encodes CDR1 SGHVT and CDR2 SQSDAQ. CDR3 length equals 13 residues. In nucleotides, the CDR3 is TGTGCCAGCAGCCGTCGGTCAAACACTGAAGCTTTCTTT. It translates to CASSRRSNTEAFF.